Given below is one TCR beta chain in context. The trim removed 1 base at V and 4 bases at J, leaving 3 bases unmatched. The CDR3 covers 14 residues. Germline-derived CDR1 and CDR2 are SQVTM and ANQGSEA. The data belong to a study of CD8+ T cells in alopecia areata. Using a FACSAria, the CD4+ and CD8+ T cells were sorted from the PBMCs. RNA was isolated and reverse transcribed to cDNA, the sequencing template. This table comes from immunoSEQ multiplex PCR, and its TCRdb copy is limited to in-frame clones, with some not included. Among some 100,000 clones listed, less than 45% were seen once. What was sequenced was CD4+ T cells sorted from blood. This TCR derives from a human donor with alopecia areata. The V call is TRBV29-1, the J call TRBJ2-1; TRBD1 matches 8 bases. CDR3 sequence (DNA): TGCAGCGTTGAAGGGGACAGGCCTTACAATGAGCAGTTCTTC. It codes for CSVEGDRPYNEQFF.